A single sample gave rise to the 26 T cell receptor beta chains below, sequenced in a study of vaccination and CD4 T cells after COVID-19. The treatment was: roughly ten-day PBMC culture with coronavirus spike peptide pools or control peptides (ViraFEST assay). An unexposed donor provided the CD4+ T cells, which were collected before the COVID-19 pandemic (2011-2018). CD4+ T cells that had been cultured provided DNA sequenced with the Oncomine TCR Beta short-read assay. TCRdb called the PCR reads again in MiXCR, with one record for every CDR3 protein. The sample yields nearly 5,500 distinct CDR3 sequences, about 62% seen once. No antigen is known for these receptors. Sequencing was done on a sample of CD4+ T cells from blood, cultured in vitro. The receptor source for this set is a human donor in good health.

The gene calls are TRBV7-2 and TRBJ2-7; D may be TRBD2 (5 bases). V shed 2 bases and J shed 0 bases, with 14 bases lying between them. The germline gives CDR1 SGHTA, CDR2 FQGNSA. CDR3 length: 16 residues. The chain's CDR3 is CASSLRGQDASYEQYF. The CDR3 nucleotides are TGTGCCAGCAGCTTACGAGGGCAGGACGCCTCCTACGAGCAGTACTTC.

This clonotype has more than one count but fewer than ten. This chain connects TRBV2 to TRBJ1-2; a weak D match, TRBD1 (6 bases). Trimming stripped 4 bases from V and 8 bases from J, with 17 bases between. The CDR3 is made up of 14 amino acids. Germline CDR1 and CDR2: SNHLY and FYNNEI. CDR3 loop: CASSAGHAAGGYTF. CDR3 in DNA: TGTGCCAGCAGTGCGGGACATGCCGCCGGCGGCTACACCTTC.

This clonotype was seen once. CDR3 sequence reads: CASSWASGNTGELFF. CDR3 nucleotide sequence: TGCGCCAGCAGCTGGGCCTCAGGGAACACCGGGGAGCTGTTTTTT. The J gene is TRBJ2-2, the V gene TRBV5-1, with D hard to call. Deletions cut 3 bases from V and 1 base from J, with 10 bases between. The CDR3 contains 15 residues. Germline loops: CDR1 SGHRS, CDR2 YFSETQ. Variable domain in full (rest from reference TRBV5-1 and TRBJ2-2): KAGVTQTPRYLIKTRGQQVTLSCSPISGHRSVSWYQQTPGQGLQFLFEYFSETQRNKGNFPGRFSGRQFSNSRSEMNVSTLELGDSALYLCASSWASGNTGELFFGEGSRLTVL.

This chain uses TRBV20-1 with TRBJ1-1, with D possibly matching TRBD1 (6 bases). The CDR3 runs to 13 residues. Germline V gene data show CDR1 as DFQATT and CDR2 as SNEGSKA (reference sequence). The CDR3 loop reads CSSGAQLNTEAFF. CDR3 coding DNA: TGCAGCTCGGGGGCCCAGCTTAACACTGAAGCTTTCTTT.

The J gene is TRBJ1-1, the V gene TRBV19, with unresolved D. Trimming pared 3 bases from V and 8 bases from J, leaving 13 bases between. This CDR3 is 13 amino acids long. Germline V gene lookup returns CDR1 LNHDA and CDR2 SQIVND (reference sequence). CDR3 DNA: TGTGCCAGTAGTATTGGACGTGCGTCGGAAGCTTTCTTT. Protein sequence: CASSIGRASEAFF.

The genes are TRBV19 and TRBJ1-1; D gene uncertain. There are 12 residues in the CDR3. Germline assignment: CDR1 LNHDA and CDR2 SQIVND (reference sequence). The V and J ends lost 5 bases and 0 bases respectively, with 4 bases between them. The CDR3 sequence: CASSFMNTEAFF. DNA of the CDR3: TGTGCCAGTAGTTTCATGAACACTGAAGCTTTCTTT.

This chain uses TRBV20-1 with TRBJ1-1; D is possibly TRBD1 (6 bases). V shed 4 bases and J shed 3 bases, with 15 bases lying between them. Germline CDR1 and CDR2: DFQATT and SNEGSKA (reference sequence). This CDR3 comprises 14 residues. In DNA form, the CDR3 reads TGCAGTGCTAAGGTGAGGGAGGGGGACACTGAAGCTTTCTTT. Its protein is CSAKVREGDTEAFF.

The chain recombines TRBV7-2 with TRBJ1-2; perhaps TRBD1 as D (6 bases). This CDR3 is built from 13 residues. Trimming pared 5 bases from V and 6 bases from J, leaving 13 bases between. Germline CDR1 and CDR2: SGHTA and FQGNSA. Here the CDR3 DNA reads TGTGCCAGCAGCAAAGCACAGGGAAATGGCTACACCTTC. Its protein is CASSKAQGNGYTF.

This clonotype was counted a few times. The V and J genes are TRBV6-2 or TRBV6-3 and TRBJ1-5, with 9 bases identical to TRBD1. The junction had 3 bases not matched to a gene; V was cut back by 6 bases and J by 6 bases. Germline CDR1 and CDR2: MNHEY and SVGEGT. This CDR3 spans 13 amino acids. CDR3 in DNA: TGTGCCAGCAGCGGGACAGGGAGTCAGCCCCAGCATTTT. Its translation: CASSGTGSQPQHF.

The J gene is TRBJ2-3, the V gene TRBV6-1; perhaps TRBD2 as D (6 bases). The CDR3 consists of 15 residues. CDR1 and CDR2 (germline): MNHNS, SASEGT. V lost 6 bases, J lost 6 bases, and 19 bases lay in between. The CDR3 here is CASSRGAGNRDTQYF. The CDR3 DNA reads as TGTGCCAGCAGCCGCGGGGCAGGTAATAGGGATACGCAGTATTTT.

The rearrangement links TRBV7-2 to TRBJ1-2, with D unclear. Trimming left V 5 bases short and J 2 bases short, with 12 bases between. The length of the CDR3 is 14 residues. Germline CDR1 is SGHTA and CDR2 is FQGNSA. CDR3 DNA: TGTGCCAGCAGCCTCCGTCCAGGAAACTATGGCTACACCTTC. It yields the protein CASSLRPGNYGYTF.

This chain links TRBV18 with TRBJ1-5; D is undetermined. The CDR3 loop spans 14 amino acids. CDR1 is KGHSH and CDR2 is LQKENI in the germline V gene. The V gene lost 3 bases and the J gene lost 0 bases, with 6 bases spanning the gap. The CDR3 region is CASSPDLSNQPQHF. CDR3 bases: TGTGCCAGCTCACCGGACCTTAGCAATCAGCCCCAGCATTTT. Supplemented by reference TRBV18 and TRBJ1-5, the full variable domain reads NAGVMQNPRHLVRRRGQEARLRCSPMKGHSHVYWYRQLPEEGLKFMVYLQKENIIDESGMPKERFSAEFPKEGPSILRIQQVVRGDSAAYFCASSPDLSNQPQHFGDGTRLSIL.

V gene TRBV9 combines with J gene TRBJ1-2; 7 bases line up with TRBD1. The CDR3 totals 15 residues. V lost 1 base to trimming and J lost 7 bases; unmatched junction nucleotides: 10. Germline V gene data show CDR1 as SGDLS and CDR2 as YYNGEE. CDR3 in amino acids: CASSVLDRASGGYTF. In nucleotides, the CDR3 is TGTGCCAGCAGCGTACTTGACAGGGCTTCGGGTGGCTACACCTTC.

This chain connects TRBV15 to TRBJ2-3, with D possibly matching TRBD2 (6 bases). This CDR3 contains 16 residues. Per the germline V gene, CDR1 is LNHNV and CDR2 is YYDKDF (reference sequence). The V end lost 9 bases, the J end lost 0 bases, and 19 bases lay between the germline ends. This CDR3 reads CATGPVAARSTDTQYF. CDR3 bases: TGTGCCACAGGGCCGGTAGCGGCGAGGAGCACAGATACGCAGTATTTT.

The J gene is TRBJ2-7, the V gene TRBV4-3; the match to TRBD2 covers 7 bases. Germline assignment: CDR1 LGHNA and CDR2 YSLEER. This CDR3 contains 14 residues. J was trimmed by 3 bases and V by 4 bases; bases with no gene match: 6. In nucleotides, the CDR3 is TGCGCCAGCAGCCTTGGTGGCGGGGGCTACGAGCAGTACTTC. Translating gives CASSLGGGGYEQYF.

The V and J genes are TRBV6-5 and TRBJ1-1; D is perhaps TRBD1 (5 bases). Trimming left V 2 bases short and J 7 bases short, with 11 bases between. CDR1 is MNHEY, CDR2 SVGAGI, per germline. This CDR3 is 13 amino acids long. CDR3 residues: CASSYAVTDEAFF. The CDR3 DNA reads as TGTGCCAGCAGTTACGCAGTGACAGATGAAGCTTTCTTT.

The V call is TRBV5-1, the J call TRBJ2-5; the match to TRBD1 covers 7 bases. The CDR3 runs to 14 residues. Germline trimming cut 0 bases from V and 4 bases from J; bases unmatched to any gene: 3. Germline-derived CDR1 and CDR2 are SGHRS and YFSETQ. CDR3 amino acids: CASSLGRGRETQYF. The DNA of the CDR3 is TGCGCCAGCAGCTTGGGTAGGGGGCGAGAGACCCAGTACTTC.

V is TRBV30 and J is TRBJ2-1, with 13 positions matching TRBD2. Germline CDR1 GTSNPN, CDR2 SVGIG (reference sequence). V lost 2 bases and J lost 8; bases outside the gene matches: 12. This CDR3 contains 17 residues. This CDR3 reads CAWSSLAGGPVGYEQFF. The CDR3 DNA reads TGTGCCTGGAGTTCACTAGCGGGGGGGCCGGTCGGGTATGAGCAGTTCTTC. Using reference TRBV30 and TRBJ2-1 for the parts outside the CDR3, the full variable domain is SQTIHQWPATLVQPVGSPLSLECTVEGTSNPNLYWYRQAAGRGLQLLFYSVGIGQISSEVPQNLSASRPQDRQFILSSKKLLLSDSGFYLCAWSSLAGGPVGYEQFFGPGTRLTVL.

The chain uses TRBV7-2 and TRBJ1-5; a weak D match, TRBD1 (6 bases). Trimming removed 3 bases at V and 0 bases at J, with 12 bases between. The V gene's germline CDR1 is SGHTA and CDR2 FQGNSA. This CDR3 has 16 residues. The CDR3 region is CASSFQDRYSNQPQHF. CDR3 bases: TGTGCCAGCAGCTTCCAGGACAGATATAGCAATCAGCCCCAGCATTTT.

This clonotype showed up just once. The chain couples TRBV27 to TRBJ1-1; 10 bases align to TRBD1. Germline CDR1 reads MNHEY; CDR2 reads SMNVEV (reference sequence). This CDR3 is 16 amino acids long. V was pared by 3 bases and J by 0 bases, with 4 bases of the junction left unmatched. In nucleotides, the CDR3 is TGTGCCAGCAGTTTCCGGGACAGGGGATTGAACACTGAAGCTTTCTTT. It is translated as CASSFRDRGLNTEAFF.

The chain has TRBV27 and TRBJ2-1; no reliable D call. Per germline, CDR1 MNHEY and CDR2 SMNVEV (reference sequence). There are 13 residues in the CDR3. Trimming stripped 5 bases from V and 10 bases from J, with 15 bases between. The CDR3 DNA is TGTGCCAGCAGTCCCCACTTCCTCGGGGAGCAGTTCTTC. Translated, it gives CASSPHFLGEQFF.

This clonotype has a handful of counts. The V and J genes are TRBV6-1 and TRBJ1-2, with 7 bases aligning to TRBD1. Germline V gene lookup returns CDR1 MNHNS and CDR2 SASEGT. The CDR3 is 17 residues long. The J segment lost 2 bases and the V segment lost 4 bases, leaving 13 bases of the junction unmatched. CDR3 protein: CASSGAYSGQKNYGYTF. In nucleotides, the CDR3 is TGTGCCAGCAGTGGAGCCTACTCGGGACAGAAGAACTATGGCTACACCTTC.

The chain links TRBV28 to TRBJ1-2; D is perhaps TRBD1 (6 bases). Trimming stripped 1 base from V and 5 bases from J, with 14 bases between. Germline assignment: CDR1 MDHEN and CDR2 SYDVKM. The CDR3 extends over 15 amino acids. CDR3 bases: TGTGCCAGCAGTTTATTTTCGGGGGGCAAGTATGGCTACACCTTC. Protein product: CASSLFSGGKYGYTF.

This rearrangement joins TRBV19 to TRBJ2-7, with 11 bases identical to TRBD2. Germline V gene lookup returns CDR1 LNHDA and CDR2 SQIVND (reference sequence). The junction had 5 bases not matched to a gene; V was cut back by 3 bases and J by 4 bases. CDR3 length: 15 residues. The CDR3 loop is CASSIVAGGMYEQYF. CDR3 DNA: TGTGCCAGTAGTATTGTAGCGGGGGGGATGTACGAGCAGTACTTC.

The rearrangement uses TRBV11-2 and TRBJ1-4, with D tentatively TRBD1 (6 bases). This CDR3 contains 16 residues. V was cut by 5 bases and J by 5 bases, with 18 bases left in between. CDR1 is SGHAT, CDR2 FQNNGV, per germline. The CDR3 DNA sequence: TGTGCCAGCAGCCCTTCCCGAGGGGGGGCGAATGAAAAACTGTTTTTT. Translation: CASSPSRGGANEKLFF.

The rearrangement uses TRBV7-2 and TRBJ2-1; no clear D gene. Per the germline V gene, CDR1 is SGHTA and CDR2 is FQGNSA. The germline V and J ends were trimmed by 3 bases and 4 bases, with 7 bases remaining between them. This CDR3 is 13 amino acids long. CDR3 amino acids: CASSFVHYNEQFF. CDR3 DNA sequence: TGTGCCAGCAGCTTCGTTCATTACAATGAGCAGTTCTTC.